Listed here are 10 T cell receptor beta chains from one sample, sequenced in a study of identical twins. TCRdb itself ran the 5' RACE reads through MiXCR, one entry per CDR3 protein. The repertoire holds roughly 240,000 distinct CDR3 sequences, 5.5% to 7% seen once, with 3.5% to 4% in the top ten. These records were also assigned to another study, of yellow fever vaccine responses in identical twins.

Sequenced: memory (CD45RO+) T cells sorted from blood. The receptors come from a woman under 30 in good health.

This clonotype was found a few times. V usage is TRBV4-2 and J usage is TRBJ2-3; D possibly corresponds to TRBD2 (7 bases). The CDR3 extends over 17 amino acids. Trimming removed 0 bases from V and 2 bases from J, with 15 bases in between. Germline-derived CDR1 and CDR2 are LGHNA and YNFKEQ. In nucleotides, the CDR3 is TGTGCCAGCAGCCAAGATCTAGGGGGGGGGTCCACAGATACGCAGTATTTT. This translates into CASSQDLGGGSTDTQYF.

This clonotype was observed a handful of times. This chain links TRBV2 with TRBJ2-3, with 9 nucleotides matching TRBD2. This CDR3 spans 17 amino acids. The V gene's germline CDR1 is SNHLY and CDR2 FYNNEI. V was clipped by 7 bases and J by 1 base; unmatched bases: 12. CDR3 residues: CASKTLVGLAGTDTQYF. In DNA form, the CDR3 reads TGTGCCAGCAAAACCCTAGTGGGACTAGCTGGCACAGATACGCAGTATTTT. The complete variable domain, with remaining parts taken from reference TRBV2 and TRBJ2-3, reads EPEVTQTPSHQVTQMGQEVILRCVPISNHLYFYWYRQILGQKVEFLVSFYNNEISEKSEIFDDQFSVERPDGSNFTLKIRSTKLEDSAMYFCASKTLVGLAGTDTQYFGPGTRLTVL.

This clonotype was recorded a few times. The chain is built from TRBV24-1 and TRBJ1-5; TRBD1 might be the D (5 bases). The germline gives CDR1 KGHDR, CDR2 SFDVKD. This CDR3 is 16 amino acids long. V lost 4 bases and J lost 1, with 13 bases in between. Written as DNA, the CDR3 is TGTGCCACCAGTGACGGCCGACGGGGGAGCAATCAGCCCCAGCATTTT. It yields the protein CATSDGRRGSNQPQHF.

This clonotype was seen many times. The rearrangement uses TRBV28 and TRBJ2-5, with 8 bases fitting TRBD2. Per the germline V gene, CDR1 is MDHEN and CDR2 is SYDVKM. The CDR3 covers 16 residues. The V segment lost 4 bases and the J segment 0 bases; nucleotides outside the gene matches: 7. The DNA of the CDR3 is TGTGCCAGCAGTTCCCTTCCGGGAGGGTACCAAGAGACCCAGTACTTC. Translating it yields CASSSLPGGYQETQYF.

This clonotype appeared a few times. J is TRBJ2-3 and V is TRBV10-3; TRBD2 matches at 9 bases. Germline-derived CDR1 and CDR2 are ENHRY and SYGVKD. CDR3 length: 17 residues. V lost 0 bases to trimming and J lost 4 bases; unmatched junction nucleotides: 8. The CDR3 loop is CAISESTRSGSPDTQYF. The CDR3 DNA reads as TGTGCCATCAGTGAGTCGACTCGTAGCGGGAGCCCAGATACGCAGTATTTT.

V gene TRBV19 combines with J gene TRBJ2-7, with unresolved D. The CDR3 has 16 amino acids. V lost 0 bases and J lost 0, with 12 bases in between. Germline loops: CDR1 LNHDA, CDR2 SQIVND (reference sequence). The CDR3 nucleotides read TGTGCCAGTAGTATAGATCCGGCAGTCAGCTCCTACGAGCAGTACTTC. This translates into CASSIDPAVSSYEQYF.

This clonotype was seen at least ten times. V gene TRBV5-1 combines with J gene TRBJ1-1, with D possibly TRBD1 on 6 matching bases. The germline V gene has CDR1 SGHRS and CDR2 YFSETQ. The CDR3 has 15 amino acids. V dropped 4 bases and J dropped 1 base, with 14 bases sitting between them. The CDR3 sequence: CASSPRETGNTEAFF. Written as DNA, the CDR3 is TGCGCCAGCAGCCCCAGGGAGACAGGGAACACTGAAGCTTTCTTT.

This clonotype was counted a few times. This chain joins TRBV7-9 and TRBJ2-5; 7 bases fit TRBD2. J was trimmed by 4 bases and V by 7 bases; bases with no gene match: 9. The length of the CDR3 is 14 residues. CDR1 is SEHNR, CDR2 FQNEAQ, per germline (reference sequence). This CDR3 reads CASTVSGGAETQYF. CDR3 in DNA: TGTGCCAGCACGGTTTCGGGGGGTGCAGAGACCCAGTACTTC.

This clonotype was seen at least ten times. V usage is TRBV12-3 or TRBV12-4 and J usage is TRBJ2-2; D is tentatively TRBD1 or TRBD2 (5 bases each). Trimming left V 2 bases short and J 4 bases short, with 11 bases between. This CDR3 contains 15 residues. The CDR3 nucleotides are TGTGCCAGCAGTTTAAGCGGTGGGGGCACCGGGGAGCTGTTTTTT. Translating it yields CASSLSGGGTGELFF.

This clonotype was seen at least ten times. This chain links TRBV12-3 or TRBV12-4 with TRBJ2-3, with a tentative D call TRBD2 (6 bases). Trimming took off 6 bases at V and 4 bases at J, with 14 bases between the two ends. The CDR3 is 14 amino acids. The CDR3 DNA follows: TGTGCCAGCAGCTCCGCCCGCGGGGCAGATACGCAGTATTTT. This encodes CASSSARGADTQYF.